This T cell receptor beta chain was captured by sequencing in a study of molecular identifiers for immune sequencing clone quantification. This clonotype was seen only a few times. At one end the junction does not follow the germline gene, possibly because of a read error. One entry per CDR3 protein results from TCRdb running MiXCR on the PCR reads. The sample consists of about 510,000 distinct CDR3 sequences, about a quarter of them appearing once. There are 15 residues in the CDR3. The germline V gene encodes CDR1 SGHRS and CDR2 YFSETQ. The origin of this receptor is a human donor in good health. Some libraries in this study had Jurkat cell RNA spiked in. Sequencing was performed on naive CD8+ T cells from blood, with Jurkat cell RNA spiked in. The subset: FACS-sorted CD8+CD4-CCR7+CD45RA+ naive T cells. The J gene is TRBJ2-5, the V gene TRBV5-1; 7 bases match TRBD1. CDR3 nucleotide sequence: TGCGCCAGCAGCGGCCGGACAGGACCCCAAGAGGCCCAGTACTTC. Its translation: CASSGRTGPQEAQYF.